Each of the 8 T cell receptor beta chains below was sequenced from the same sample in a study of T-cell memory formation after mild COVID-19. TCRdb reanalysed the 5' RACE reads using MiXCR and keeps one entry per CDR3 protein. The repertoire holds about 360,000 distinct CDR3 sequences, with about 15% as singletons. The sample comprised PBMCs or a T cell subset sorted from them (not recorded which). These receptors were collected from a man aged 18-30 years who had mild COVID-19 (a few samples of this study predate the infection). Cell type and time point are not known.

The genes are TRBV5-1 and TRBJ1-3; D is undetermined. V was cut by 0 bases and J by 0 bases, with 10 bases left in between. This CDR3 comprises 16 residues. Per the germline V gene, CDR1 is SGHRS and CDR2 is YFSETQ. DNA of the CDR3: TGCGCCAGCAGCTTGGTGGCCGGAAGCTCTGGAAACACCATATATTTT. It codes for CASSLVAGSSGNTIYF.

V is TRBV20-1 and J is TRBJ1-6; D unclear. The germline V and J ends were trimmed by 0 bases and 10 bases, with 10 bases remaining between them. The CDR3 length is 13 residues. Germline CDR1 is DFQATT and CDR2 is SNEGSKA (reference sequence). CDR3 amino acids: CSARDPRPSPLHF. The CDR3 nucleotides read TGCAGTGCTAGAGACCCCAGGCCCTCACCCCTCCACTTT.

This clonotype has a handful of counts. V is TRBV12-3 or TRBV12-4 and J is TRBJ2-3; 8 bases are shared with TRBD1. Unmatched junction bases numbered 8, after V lost 5 bases and J lost 4 bases. This CDR3 region has 15 residues. The DNA of the CDR3 is TGTGCCAGCAGTGGGGGCCAGACAGGGGCAGATACGCAGTATTTT. Its translation is CASSGGQTGADTQYF.

The chain employs TRBV3-1 and TRBJ2-7; D call uncertain. The germline V gene encodes CDR1 LGHDT and CDR2 YNNKEL (reference sequence). The CDR3 sequence is 14 residues long. Deletions cut 0 bases from V and 2 bases from J, with 8 bases between. CDR3: CASSQDLGPYEQYV. The CDR3 DNA is TGTGCCAGCAGCCAAGATTTAGGTCCCTACGAGCAGTACGTC.

This clonotype was seen a few times. The gene calls are TRBV6-5 and TRBJ1-1; 9 bases align to TRBD1. This CDR3 has 15 residues. The germline CDR1 and CDR2 sequences are MNHEY and SVGAGI. With 6 bases clipped from V and 3 bases from J, the junction kept 8 bases outside the gene matches. CDR3 bases: TGTGCCAGCAGACACACAGGGGGCGCGTACACTGAAGCTTTCTTT. It codes for CASRHTGGAYTEAFF.

This clonotype was observed many times. CDR3 in amino acids: CSARDWGSAFF. The CDR3 DNA sequence: TGCAGTGCTCGCGATTGGGGCTCGGCTTTCTTT. The genes are TRBV20-1 and TRBJ1-1; the D gene is possibly TRBD1 (5 bases). V was clipped by 5 bases and J by 11 bases, with 15 bases between them. There are 11 residues in the CDR3. Germline V CDR1 and CDR2: DFQATT, SNEGSKA (reference sequence).

The chain couples TRBV7-2 to TRBJ2-2, with D perhaps matching TRBD1 or TRBD2 (6 bases each). The CDR3 runs 14 residues. V lost 2 bases to trimming and J lost 6 bases, with 10 bases between them. Germline assignment: CDR1 SGHTA and CDR2 FQGNSA. CDR3 region: CASSLRGAAGELFF. The CDR3, as DNA: TGTGCCAGCAGCTTAAGGGGGGCAGCCGGGGAGCTGTTTTTT.

The chain joins TRBV5-6 to TRBJ1-3; no reliable D call. The V gene lost 0 bases and the J gene lost 0 bases, with 7 bases spanning the gap. CDR1 SGHDT and CDR2 YYEEEE come from the germline V gene. This CDR3 comprises 15 residues. This CDR3 is CASSLGLISGNTIYF. DNA for the CDR3: TGTGCCAGCAGCTTGGGGTTGATCTCTGGAAACACCATATATTTT.